In its sample, the clone carrying this TCR beta chain was seen a few times. Its specificity is unknown. This entry belongs to a study of identical twins. Notes on the study in general: In drawing conclusions, the study used cross-sectional statistical analysis and did not follow the same donors. Modelling approaches yielded underestimates of out-of-frame TCR alpha sharing between monozygotic twins. The degree of excess twin sharing was weaker in beta out-of-frame sequences.

V shed 4 bases and J shed 8 bases, with 12 bases lying between them. CDR3 size: 13 residues. CDR1 is LGHNT, CDR2 FRNRAP, per germline. TCRdb independently ran MiXCR on the 5' RACE reads; one entry per CDR3 protein. The profile shows 450,000 to 650,000 distinct CDR3 sequences, 9.5% to 10% of them singletons. These data are also associated with another study on yellow fever vaccine responses in identical twins. According to that study: Each twin's T cell response to the vaccine was reported to look partly convergent and partly personalized.

The source is a woman under 30 in good health. Source material: PBMCs. The V call is TRBV12-5, the J call TRBJ2-1; a possible D gene is TRBD2 (6 bases). The CDR3 coding sequence is TGTGCTAGTGGTTCCCTTAGCGGTTATGAGCAGTTCTTC. This codes for CASGSLSGYEQFF. The whole variable domain, filled in from reference TRBV12-5 and TRBJ2-1, reads DARVTQTPRHKVTEMGQEVTMRCQPILGHNTVFWYRQTMMQGLELLAYFRNRAPLDDSGMPKDRFSAEMPDATLATLKIQPSEPRDSAVYFCASGSLSGYEQFFGPGTRLTVL.